The 29 T cell receptor beta chains in this list originate from one sample, sequenced in a study of Ad26.COV2.S vaccination and SARS-CoV-2 variants. TCRdb's table, derived via immunoSEQ multiplex PCR, lists solely in-frame clones and lacks some. The sample records some 500,000 clones, roughly nine tenths being singletons. Treatment described: around 19 received Ad26.COV2.S at low or high dose, single or two shots; 5 received placebo; per-sample allocation not given. After the first vaccine or placebo injection, samples were drawn on day 63. Sequenced here: peripheral blood, sampled in a trial of Ad26.COV2.S vaccine versus placebo. These TCRs come from a person aged 18-65 years who received the Ad26.COV2.S COVID-19 vaccine or a placebo.

This clone was seen once. The chain links TRBV18 to TRBJ2-1; D perhaps matches TRBD2 (6 bases). Germline CDR1 KGHSH, CDR2 LQKENI. The V end was cut by 0 bases, the J end by 8 bases, with 11 bases between. This CDR3 region has 14 residues. As DNA, the CDR3 is TGTGCCAGCTCACCACCGGGCGGGGTCGATGAGCAGTTCTTC. Its protein product is CASSPPGGVDEQFF.

The chain uses TRBV19 and TRBJ1-2; 8 nucleotides align to TRBD1. CDR1 and CDR2 from the germline V gene are LNHDA and SQIVND (reference sequence). CDR3 size: 16 residues. Trimming at V came to 6 bases and at J to 2 bases, leaving 11 bases not matched to a gene. The CDR3 region has the DNA TGTGCCAGTAGGCCCCGTGTGGCAGGGGGCAACTATGGCTACACCTTC. The encoded protein is CASRPRVAGGNYGYTF.

V usage is TRBV7-3 and J usage is TRBJ2-5; D gene unclear. Germline V CDR1 and CDR2: SGHTA, FQGTGA. V was shortened by 5 bases and J by 3 bases, with 10 bases between the two germline ends. The CDR3 runs 13 residues. CDR3 residues: CASSPFPKETQYF. CDR3 bases: TGTGCCAGCAGCCCTTTTCCCAAAGAGACCCAGTACTTC.

Details on this clone: Other nucleotide sequences from this sample produce the same CDR3. J is TRBJ1-1 and V is TRBV5-1, with a possible D match to TRBD1 (5 bases). CDR1 is SGHRS and CDR2 is YFSETQ in the germline V gene. CDR3 length equals 14 residues. V dropped 0 bases and J dropped 1 base, with 7 bases sitting between them. As DNA, the CDR3 is TGCGCCAGCAGCTTGGATGGACAGAACACTGAAGCTTTCTTT. Its protein product is CASSLDGQNTEAFF.

This chain uses TRBV6-2 or TRBV6-3 with TRBJ1-5, with a tentative D call TRBD1 (5 bases). Per germline, CDR1 MNHEY and CDR2 SVGEGT. V was trimmed by 5 bases and J by 5 bases, leaving 16 bases between them. There are 15 residues in the CDR3. The DNA for the CDR3 is TGTGCCAGCAGTCCGGACAAAAGAGGGGATCAGCCCCAGCATTTT. This gives the protein CASSPDKRGDQPQHF.

This clone was seen a single time. V gene TRBV25-1 combines with J gene TRBJ1-4; D perhaps matches TRBD1 (5 bases). CDR3 length: 15 residues. Between the trimmed V and J ends, which lost 5 bases and 2 bases, there was a span of 12 bases. Germline loops: CDR1 MGHDK, CDR2 SYGVNS. The CDR3 here is CASSSIGETNEKLFF. Written as DNA, the CDR3 is TGTGCCAGCAGTAGTATAGGGGAGACTAATGAAAAACTGTTTTTT.

The chain couples TRBV4-3 to TRBJ1-4; maybe TRBD1 (6 bases). The germline CDR1 and CDR2 sequences are LGHNA and YSLEER. V gave up 3 bases and J gave up 5 bases, with 19 bases separating them. The CDR3 spans 17 residues. The CDR3 sequence is CASSQGTPTGRNEKLFF. The CDR3 DNA reads as TGCGCCAGCAGCCAGGGGACACCGACAGGACGAAATGAAAAACTGTTTTTT.

The J gene is TRBJ1-2, the V gene TRBV19; no clear D gene. Germline CDR1 and CDR2: LNHDA and SQIVND (reference sequence). The CDR3 spans 14 residues. Trimming took off 9 bases at V and 2 bases at J, with 16 bases between the two ends. The CDR3 reads CASDGPTHNYGYTF. CDR3 nucleotide sequence: TGTGCCAGCGATGGGCCGACACACAACTATGGCTACACCTTC.

The chain uses TRBV11-1 and TRBJ2-2; D uncertain. CDR1 is SGHAT, CDR2 FQDESV, per germline (reference sequence). The CDR3 runs to 14 residues. V lost 6 bases, J lost 4 bases, and 12 bases lay in between. CDR3 region: CASSPDRFTGELFF. In DNA form, the CDR3 reads TGTGCCAGCAGTCCTGACCGATTCACCGGGGAGCTGTTTTTT.

The CDR3 spells CASSRLAVLDYNEQFF. In DNA form, the CDR3 reads TGTGCCAGCAGTCGACTAGCGGTCTTGGACTACAATGAGCAGTTCTTC. This rearrangement joins TRBV27 to TRBJ2-1; TRBD2 agrees at 9 bases. Germline CDR1 reads MNHEY; CDR2 reads SMNVEV (reference sequence). V lost 5 bases, J lost 3 bases, and 8 bases stayed unmatched. This CDR3 spans 16 amino acids.

The rearrangement links TRBV30 to TRBJ1-5; TRBD1 is a possible D gene (5 bases). The ends were cut back, 0 bases at V and 5 bases at J, with 11 bases in the middle. Germline V gene sequence: CDR1 GTSNPN, CDR2 SVGIG (reference sequence). The CDR3 loop spans 14 amino acids. This CDR3 is CAWSVLGGDQPQHF. The DNA of the CDR3 is TGTGCCTGGAGTGTACTCGGGGGGGATCAGCCCCAGCATTTT.

The J gene is TRBJ1-6, the V gene TRBV6-4; weak D call: TRBD1 (5 bases). The CDR3 extends over 14 amino acids. V was shortened by 4 bases and J by 7 bases, with 11 bases between the two germline ends. Germline loops: CDR1 MRHNA, CDR2 SNTAGT. In DNA form, the CDR3 reads TGTGCCAGCAGTGCGGGACTGACGAATTCACCCCTCCACTTT. Translating it yields CASSAGLTNSPLHF.

The chain couples TRBV13 to TRBJ2-2; D is possibly TRBD1 (6 bases). V lost 5 bases and J lost 6, with 13 bases in between. CDR1 is PRHDT, CDR2 FYEKMQ, per germline (reference sequence). The CDR3 loop spans 14 amino acids. The CDR3 is CASSPAQGSGELFF. The CDR3 DNA sequence: TGTGCCAGCAGCCCAGCACAGGGATCCGGGGAGCTGTTTTTT.

This rearrangement joins TRBV7-8 to TRBJ2-3, with D hard to call. V lost 4 bases to trimming and J lost 6 bases, with 11 bases between them. This CDR3 is 13 amino acids long. The germline V gene encodes CDR1 SGHVS and CDR2 FQNEAQ. CDR3 in amino acids: CASSSGRWDTQYF. The CDR3 DNA reads TGTGCCAGCAGCTCCGGACGGTGGGATACGCAGTATTTT.

This sequence joins TRBV7-2 and TRBJ1-2; the match to TRBD1 covers 7 bases. V gave up 3 bases and J gave up 6 bases; unmatched junction bases: 10. The CDR3 loop spans 15 amino acids. CDR1 and CDR2 from the germline V gene are SGHTA and FQGNSA. The CDR3 is CASSFGRGRWDGYTF. CDR3 nucleotide sequence: TGTGCCAGCAGCTTCGGCAGGGGGAGATGGGATGGCTACACCTTC. The whole variable domain, filled in from reference TRBV7-2 and TRBJ1-2, reads GAGVSQSPSNKVTEKGKDVELRCDPISGHTALYWYRQSLGQGLEFLIYFQGNSAPDKSGLPSDRFSAERTGGSVSTLTIQRTQQEDSAVYLCASSFGRGRWDGYTFGSGTRLTVV.

The chain has TRBV24-1 and TRBJ2-1; 10 bases are a match to TRBD1. The CDR3 runs 15 residues. Germline V lookup: CDR1 KGHDR, CDR2 SFDVKD. The junction had 7 bases not matched to a gene; V was cut back by 5 bases and J by 7 bases. The CDR3 DNA reads TGTGCCACCAGTGGTCGGGACAGGGGTCCGAATGAGCAGTTCTTC. Its protein product is CATSGRDRGPNEQFF.

The chain employs TRBV14 and TRBJ2-3; 7 bases fit TRBD2. After removal of 1 base from V and 6 bases from J, the junction contained 13 bases not matched to a gene. The CDR3 is 17 residues long. The V gene's germline CDR1 is SGHDN and CDR2 FVKESK. In DNA, the CDR3 is TGTGCCAGCAGCCAAGGTCTAGCGGCGTTCTTCCGGGATACGCAGTATTTT. Its protein is CASSQGLAAFFRDTQYF. Looking up the rest from reference TRBV14 and TRBJ2-3 gives the full variable domain: EAGVTQFPSHSVIEKGQTVTLRCDPISGHDNLYWYRRVMGKEIKFLLHFVKESKQDESGMPNNRFLAERTGGTYSTLKVQPAELEDSGVYFCASSQGLAAFFRDTQYFGPGTRLTVL.

The rearrangement links TRBV7-8 to TRBJ2-5; D is unresolved. The germline gives CDR1 SGHVS, CDR2 FQNEAQ. The CDR3 runs to 10 residues. Trimming took off 1 base at V and 9 bases at J, with 3 bases between the two ends. The CDR3 spells CASSLEAQYF. The DNA for the CDR3 is TGTGCCAGCAGCTTAGAAGCCCAGTACTTC.

This CDR3 is CASSQDLGWPRFF. The CDR3 DNA sequence: TGTGCCAGCAGCCAAGATTTAGGGTGGCCTAGGTTCTTC. The chain joins TRBV14 to TRBJ2-1; D gene ambiguous. CDR3 size: 13 residues. V was pared by 0 bases and J by 15 bases, with 15 bases between. Germline CDR1 SGHDN, CDR2 FVKESK. Looking up the rest from reference TRBV14 and TRBJ2-1 gives the full variable domain: EAGVTQFPSHSVIEKGQTVTLRCDPISGHDNLYWYRRVMGKEIKFLLHFVKESKQDESGMPNNRFLAERTGGTYSTLKVQPAELEDSGVYFCASSQDLGWPRFFGPGTRLTVL.

The V call is TRBV5-1, the J call TRBJ1-6; D uncertain. Germline CDR1 is SGHRS and CDR2 is YFSETQ. With 1 base removed from V and 3 bases from J, the gap between germline ends came to 8 bases. This CDR3 has 15 residues. In DNA form, the CDR3 reads TGCGCCAGCAGCTTGTCACAGCTCTATAATTCACCCCTCCACTTT. This codes for CASSLSQLYNSPLHF.

The chain combines TRBV5-1 with TRBJ2-3; unclear D gene. The CDR3 has 13 residues. Germline-derived CDR1 and CDR2 are SGHRS and YFSETQ. Trimming left V 4 bases short and J 0 bases short, with 6 bases between. The CDR3 DNA sequence: TGCGCCAGCAGCCAAGCTAGCACAGATACGCAGTATTTT. Protein product: CASSQASTDTQYF.

This chain joins TRBV5-1 and TRBJ2-2, with TRBD2 matching over 15 bases. CDR3 length equals 18 residues. The germline gives CDR1 SGHRS, CDR2 YFSETQ. The V segment lost 6 bases and the J segment 1 base; nucleotides outside the gene matches: 7. In DNA form, the CDR3 reads TGCGCCAGCAATCCGGGACTAGCGGGAGGAAGGAACACCGGGGAGCTGTTTTTT. This codes for CASNPGLAGGRNTGELFF.

V is TRBV13 and J is TRBJ1-1; tentatively, D is TRBD1 (5 bases). The V end was cut by 5 bases, the J end by 1 base, with 14 bases between. This CDR3 comprises 15 residues. The germline V gene encodes CDR1 PRHDT and CDR2 FYEKMQ (reference sequence). CDR3 DNA sequence: TGTGCCAGCAGCCCGAGGTGGGGCCGGAACACTGAAGCTTTCTTT. Translation: CASSPRWGRNTEAFF.

The chain has TRBV6-5 and TRBJ2-3; D is unresolved. With 11 bases removed from V and 6 bases from J, the gap between germline ends came to 24 bases. Per germline, CDR1 MNHEY and CDR2 SVGAGI. The CDR3 totals 15 residues. The CDR3 region has the DNA TGTGCCGGCTGTCGCGTCGGAAATTCAGGCGATACGCAGTATTTT. The encoded protein is CAGCRVGNSGDTQYF.

V is TRBV5-1 and J is TRBJ1-6, with 9 bases lining up with TRBD1. The V and J ends lost 3 bases and 3 bases, in that order; junction bases with no gene match: 4. CDR3 length: 16 amino acids. Germline V gene lookup returns CDR1 SGHRS and CDR2 YFSETQ. CDR3 in amino acids: CASSWGTGIYNSPLHF. In nucleotides, the CDR3 is TGCGCCAGCAGCTGGGGGACAGGGATCTATAATTCACCCCTCCACTTT.

The chain couples TRBV2 to TRBJ2-3; 10 bases align to TRBD2. CDR1 SNHLY and CDR2 FYNNEI come from the germline V gene. V shed 8 bases and J 4 bases; nucleotides not matched to a gene: 9. The CDR3 is 15 residues long. CDR3 region: CASSRTSGGADTQYF. DNA of the CDR3: TGTGCCAGCTCGCGGACTAGCGGTGGGGCAGATACGCAGTATTTT.

J is TRBJ2-7 and V is TRBV15; D not resolved. Germline CDR1 is LNHNV and CDR2 is YYDKDF (reference sequence). V was cut by 0 bases and J by 2 bases, with 11 bases left in between. The CDR3 totals 15 residues. The DNA for the CDR3 is TGTGCCACCAGCAGAGAGGTGCTAAAAACCTACGAGCAGTACTTC. Translated: CATSREVLKTYEQYF.

The CDR3 coding sequence is TGTGCCAGCTCACCACCGGAAGGGACAGGGTTCTACGAGCAGTACTTC. Protein sequence: CASSPPEGTGFYEQYF. The rearrangement links TRBV18 to TRBJ2-7; 9 nucleotides line up with TRBD1. The V segment lost 0 bases and the J segment 3 bases; nucleotides outside the gene matches: 6. The germline V gene has CDR1 KGHSH and CDR2 LQKENI. The CDR3 is 16 amino acids.

V gene TRBV2 combines with J gene TRBJ2-3, with D possibly TRBD1 on 5 matching bases. Germline-derived CDR1 and CDR2 are SNHLY and FYNNEI. V lost 6 bases and J lost 0, with 13 bases in between. The CDR3 length is 15 residues. CDR3 DNA sequence: TGTGCCAGCAGCTATCACAGGCCGAGCACAGATACGCAGTATTTT. It yields the protein CASSYHRPSTDTQYF.